These 13 T cell receptor beta chains originate from one sample sequenced in a study of blood T cells in healthy people across ages. A second PCR, run for about 6 to 12 cycles, used a sample-barcoded 5' primer plus a J-beta primer mix. TCRdb called the 5' RACE reads again in MiXCR, with one record for every CDR3 protein. The sample has hundreds of thousands of distinct CDR3 sequences; more than 50% are singletons. The specimen sequenced was blood. These receptor sequences come from a man aged 40-55 years in good health.

The chain carries TRBV12-3 or TRBV12-4 and TRBJ2-3; D gene ambiguous. CDR3 length: 14 amino acids. V lost 1 base, J lost 2 bases, and 7 bases lay in between. The chain's CDR3 is CASSLGTFTDTQYF. CDR3 in DNA: TGTGCCAGCAGTTTAGGCACTTTCACAGATACGCAGTATTTT.

The chain has TRBV7-3 and TRBJ2-1; TRBD1 matches 8 bases. Germline V gives CDR1 SGHTA, CDR2 FQGTGA. This CDR3 has 16 residues. With 0 bases clipped from V and 3 bases from J, the junction kept 4 bases outside the gene matches. The CDR3 nucleotides read TGTGCCAGCAGCTTAACGGCCAGGGGGCGCTACAATGAGCAGTTCTTC. This codes for CASSLTARGRYNEQFF.

This clonotype was seen more than once but under ten times. The chain joins TRBV20-1 to TRBJ2-5; either TRBD1 or TRBD2 may supply D (5 bases each). Trimming took off 0 bases at V and 9 bases at J, with 8 bases between the two ends. Germline V gene data show CDR1 as DFQATT and CDR2 as SNEGSKA (reference sequence). The CDR3 length is 11 residues. Here the CDR3 reads CSAREPGPQYF. CDR3 nucleotide sequence: TGCAGTGCTAGAGAACCGGGACCCCAGTACTTC.

In this sample, this clonotype turned up a few times. V usage is TRBV12-3 or TRBV12-4 and J usage is TRBJ2-3; TRBD2 matches 7 bases. The CDR3 runs to 16 residues. V lost 4 bases, J lost 6 bases, and 13 bases stayed unmatched. The CDR3 loop reads CASSSRWGGGPDTQYF. In DNA form, the CDR3 reads TGTGCCAGCAGTTCCCGGTGGGGGGGAGGGCCGGATACGCAGTATTTT.

The gene calls are TRBV2 and TRBJ2-2; 10 bases match TRBD1. V shed 6 bases and J 2 bases; nucleotides not matched to a gene: 3. The CDR3 spans 15 residues. Germline V gene sequence: CDR1 SNHLY, CDR2 FYNNEI. CDR3 bases: TGTGCCAGCAGAACGACAGGGGGCAACACCGGGGAGCTGTTTTTT. Amino acids: CASRTTGGNTGELFF.

The chain combines TRBV29-1 with TRBJ2-1, with D perhaps matching TRBD1 (5 bases). CDR1 and CDR2 from the germline V gene are SQVTM and ANQGSEA. The length of the CDR3 is 12 residues. V shed 6 bases and J shed 0 bases, with 6 bases lying between them. The CDR3 DNA follows: TGCAGCGTAGGGGACTCCTACAATGAGCAGTTCTTC. It is translated as CSVGDSYNEQFF.

This chain connects TRBV7-6 to TRBJ1-1, with 7 nucleotides matching TRBD1. Germline CDR1 reads SGHVS; CDR2 reads FNYEAQ. V dropped 5 bases and J dropped 4; count of bases not matched to a gene: 10. The CDR3 has 15 residues. CDR3 bases: TGTGCCAGCAGCAGACAACAGGGGAGAGGCACTGAAGCTTTCTTT. Translated, it gives CASSRQQGRGTEAFF.

This clonotype was counted many times. The chain joins TRBV25-1 to TRBJ1-3, with 7 bases aligning to TRBD1. Per the germline V gene, CDR1 is MGHDK and CDR2 is SYGVNS. V dropped 6 bases and J dropped 1; count of bases not matched to a gene: 12. The length of the CDR3 is 17 residues. CDR3 DNA sequence: TGTGCCAGCAGCGAAAACACAGGGGCTGCTTCTGGAAACACCATATATTTT. Its protein product is CASSENTGAASGNTIYF.

The genes are TRBV28 and TRBJ2-5, with no clear D. Germline values: CDR1 MDHEN, CDR2 SYDVKM. The CDR3 runs to 13 residues. V was clipped by 8 bases and J by 0 bases, with 10 bases between them. CDR3 in amino acids: CASQLNYQETQYF. Here the CDR3 DNA reads TGTGCCAGCCAACTGAATTACCAAGAGACCCAGTACTTC.

In this sample, this clonotype turned up many times. J is TRBJ2-7 and V is TRBV28; no definite D call. The V end was cut by 5 bases, the J end by 2 bases, with 10 bases between. The CDR3 is made up of 13 amino acids. CDR1 and CDR2 (germline): MDHEN, SYDVKM. CDR3 loop: CASSPTITYEQYF. The CDR3 DNA is TGTGCCAGCAGTCCAACGATAACCTACGAGCAGTACTTC.

The chain recombines TRBV14 with TRBJ2-3, with TRBD1 matching 7 bases. The CDR3 runs to 17 residues. V shed 3 bases and J 2 bases; nucleotides not matched to a gene: 11. From germline, CDR1 is SGHDN and CDR2 FVKESK. CDR3 residues: CASSHRRGFDFTDTQYF. CDR3 sequence (DNA): TGTGCCAGCAGCCACCGCAGGGGGTTCGACTTCACAGATACGCAGTATTTT. Based on the CDR3 plus reference TRBV14 and TRBJ2-3, the full variable domain is EAGVTQFPSHSVIEKGQTVTLRCDPISGHDNLYWYRRVMGKEIKFLLHFVKESKQDESGMPNNRFLAERTGGTYSTLKVQPAELEDSGVYFCASSHRRGFDFTDTQYFGPGTRLTVL.

This chain connects TRBV5-1 to TRBJ2-7; TRBD1 aligns across 7 bases. There are 15 residues in the CDR3. V was pared by 0 bases and J by 3 bases, with 6 bases of the junction left unmatched. Looked up from germline, CDR1 is SGHRS and CDR2 is YFSETQ. CDR3 residues: CASSLGSGQIYEQYF. The CDR3 nucleotides read TGCGCCAGCAGCTTGGGTTCGGGACAGATCTACGAGCAGTACTTC.

The chain joins TRBV12-3 or TRBV12-4 to TRBJ1-5; D is uncertain. V lost 5 bases, J lost 0 bases, and 17 bases lay in between. The CDR3 contains 17 residues. This CDR3 is CASSLEQISTSNQPQHF. The CDR3, as DNA: TGTGCCAGCAGTCTCGAACAGATTTCAACTAGCAATCAGCCCCAGCATTTT.